This TCR beta chain was obtained from a study of T cell responses to AZD1222 COVID-19 vaccine. Study-level findings and limits: Repertoires were collected only later (after the peak T cell response had occurred). Variant regions that are unmutated are reportedly the target of nearly half of spike-specific TCRs.

Germline lookup yields CDR1 SGHTA and CDR2 FQGNSA. V lost 5 bases to trimming and J lost 0 bases, with 17 bases between them. CDR3 length: 16 residues. TCRdb keeps only in-frame clones here, not all; method: immunoSEQ multiplex PCR. The sample has about 120,000 clones, roughly 90% seen once. With regard to this clone: No antigen is known for it.

This chain uses TRBV7-2 with TRBJ2-7; the D gene is possibly TRBD2 (6 bases). This clonotype originated in an adult in good health. Source: peripheral blood, taken on day 0 of AZD1222 vaccination. The CDR3 DNA follows: TGTGCCAGCAGCCAAGGGACCGGGACTCCCTCCTACGAGCAGTACTTC. Its translation is CASSQGTGTPSYEQYF.